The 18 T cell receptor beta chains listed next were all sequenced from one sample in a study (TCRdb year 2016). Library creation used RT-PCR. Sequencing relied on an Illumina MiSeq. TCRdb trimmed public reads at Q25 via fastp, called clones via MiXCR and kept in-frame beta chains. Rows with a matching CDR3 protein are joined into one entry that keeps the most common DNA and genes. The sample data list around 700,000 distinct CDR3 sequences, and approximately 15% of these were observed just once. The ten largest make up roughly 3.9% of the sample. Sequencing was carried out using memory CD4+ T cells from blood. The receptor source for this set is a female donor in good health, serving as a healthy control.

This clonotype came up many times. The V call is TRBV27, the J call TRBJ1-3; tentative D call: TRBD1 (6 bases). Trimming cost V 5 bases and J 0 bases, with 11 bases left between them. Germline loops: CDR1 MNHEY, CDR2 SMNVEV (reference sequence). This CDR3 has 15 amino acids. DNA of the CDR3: TGTGCCAGCAGTCTAACAGGGAGCTCTGGAAACACCATATATTTT. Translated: CASSLTGSSGNTIYF.

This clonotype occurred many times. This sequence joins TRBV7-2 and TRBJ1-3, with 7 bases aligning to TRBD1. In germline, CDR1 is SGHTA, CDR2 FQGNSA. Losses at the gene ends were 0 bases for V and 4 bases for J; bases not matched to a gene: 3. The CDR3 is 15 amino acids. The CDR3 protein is CASSLAGDSGNTIYF. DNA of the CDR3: TGTGCCAGCAGCTTAGCGGGGGACAGCGGAAACACCATATATTTT.

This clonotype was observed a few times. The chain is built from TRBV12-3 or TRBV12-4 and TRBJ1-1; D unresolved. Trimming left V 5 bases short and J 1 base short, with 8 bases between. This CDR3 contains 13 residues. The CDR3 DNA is TGTGCCAGCAGTGTTACCCGGAACACTGAAGCTTTCTTT. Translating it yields CASSVTRNTEAFF.

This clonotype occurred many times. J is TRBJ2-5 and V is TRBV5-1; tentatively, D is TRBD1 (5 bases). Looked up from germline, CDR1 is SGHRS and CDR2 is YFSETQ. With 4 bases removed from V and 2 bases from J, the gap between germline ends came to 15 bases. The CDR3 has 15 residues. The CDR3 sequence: CASSVTGVSQETQYF. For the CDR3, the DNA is TGCGCCAGCAGCGTAACAGGTGTTTCACAAGAGACCCAGTACTTC.

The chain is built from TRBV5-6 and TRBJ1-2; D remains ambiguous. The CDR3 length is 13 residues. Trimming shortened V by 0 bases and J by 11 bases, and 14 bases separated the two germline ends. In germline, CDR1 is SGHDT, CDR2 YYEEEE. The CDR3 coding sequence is TGTGCCAGCAGCTTGGATAATCAGAGGAGATACACCTTC. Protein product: CASSLDNQRRYTF. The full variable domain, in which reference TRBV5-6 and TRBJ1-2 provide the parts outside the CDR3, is DAGVTQSPTHLIKTRGQQVTLRCSPKSGHDTVSWYQQALGQGPQFIFQYYEEEERQRGNFPDRFSGHQFPNYSSELNVNALLLGDSALYLCASSLDNQRRYTFGSGTRLTVV.

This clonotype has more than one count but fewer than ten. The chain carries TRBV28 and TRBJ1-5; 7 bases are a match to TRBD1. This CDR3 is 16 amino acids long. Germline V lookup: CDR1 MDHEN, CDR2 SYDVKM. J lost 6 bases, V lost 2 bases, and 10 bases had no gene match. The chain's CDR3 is CASSLLKGATSQPQHF. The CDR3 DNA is TGTGCCAGCAGTTTACTAAAGGGGGCTACTAGTCAGCCCCAGCATTTT.

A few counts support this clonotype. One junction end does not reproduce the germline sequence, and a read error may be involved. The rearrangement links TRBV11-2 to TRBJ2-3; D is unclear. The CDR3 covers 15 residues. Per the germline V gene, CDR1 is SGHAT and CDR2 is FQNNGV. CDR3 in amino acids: CASSLVETITNTQYF. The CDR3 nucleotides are TGTGCCAGCAGCTTAGTCGAGACGATCACAAATACGCAGTATTTT.

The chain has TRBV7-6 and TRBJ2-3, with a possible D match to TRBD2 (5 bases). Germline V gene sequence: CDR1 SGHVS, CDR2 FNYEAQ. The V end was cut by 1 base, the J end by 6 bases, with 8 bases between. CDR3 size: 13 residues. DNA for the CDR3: TGTGCCAGCAGCTTAGGTTGGGAGGATACGCAGTATTTT. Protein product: CASSLGWEDTQYF.

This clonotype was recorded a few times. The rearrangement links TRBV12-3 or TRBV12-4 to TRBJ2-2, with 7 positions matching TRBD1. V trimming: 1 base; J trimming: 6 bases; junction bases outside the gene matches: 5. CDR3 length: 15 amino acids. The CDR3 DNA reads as TGTGCCAGCAGTTTAGAAGGGGGCGGTTCCGGGGAGCTGTTTTTT. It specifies CASSLEGGGSGELFF.

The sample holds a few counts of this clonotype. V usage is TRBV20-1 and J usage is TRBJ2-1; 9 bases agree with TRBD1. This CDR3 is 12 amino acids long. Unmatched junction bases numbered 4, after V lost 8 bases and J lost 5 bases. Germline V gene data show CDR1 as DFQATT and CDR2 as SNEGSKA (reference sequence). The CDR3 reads CSPGQGNNEQFF. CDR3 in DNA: TGCAGTCCGGGACAGGGTAACAATGAGCAGTTCTTC.

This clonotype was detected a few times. The DNA for the CDR3 is TGTGCCAGCAGCGCGGACAGGGGGCGAAGCTATGGCTACACCTTC. It specifies CASSADRGRSYGYTF. The chain has TRBV5-6 and TRBJ1-2; 11 bases are a match to TRBD1. Per germline, CDR1 SGHDT and CDR2 YYEEEE. The V segment lost 4 bases and the J segment 4 bases; nucleotides outside the gene matches: 6. CDR3 size: 15 residues.

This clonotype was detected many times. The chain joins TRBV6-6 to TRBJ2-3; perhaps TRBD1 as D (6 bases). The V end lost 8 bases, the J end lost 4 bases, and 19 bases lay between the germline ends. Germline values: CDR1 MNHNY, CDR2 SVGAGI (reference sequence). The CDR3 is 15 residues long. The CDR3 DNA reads TGTGCCAGCTCCTCAGCACAGGGAGCCCCAGATACGCAGTATTTT. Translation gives CASSSAQGAPDTQYF.

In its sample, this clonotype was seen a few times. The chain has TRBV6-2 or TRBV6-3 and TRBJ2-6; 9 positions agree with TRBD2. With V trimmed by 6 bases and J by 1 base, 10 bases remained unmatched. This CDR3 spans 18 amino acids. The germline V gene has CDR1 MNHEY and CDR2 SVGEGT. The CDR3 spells CASSAGSSGRSGANVLTF. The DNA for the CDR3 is TGTGCCAGCAGCGCAGGTTCGAGCGGGAGGTCTGGGGCCAACGTCCTGACTTTC.

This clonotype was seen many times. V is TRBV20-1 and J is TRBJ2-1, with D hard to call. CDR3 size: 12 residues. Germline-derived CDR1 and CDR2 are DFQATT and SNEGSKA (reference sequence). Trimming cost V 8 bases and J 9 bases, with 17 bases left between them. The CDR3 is CSPLGNSFEQFF. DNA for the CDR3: TGCAGTCCCTTAGGAAATAGCTTTGAGCAGTTCTTC.

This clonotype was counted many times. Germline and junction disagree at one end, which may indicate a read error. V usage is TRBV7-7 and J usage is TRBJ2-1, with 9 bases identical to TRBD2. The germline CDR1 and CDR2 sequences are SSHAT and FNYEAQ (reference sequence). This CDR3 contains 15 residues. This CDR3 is CASSLEVAGVGEQFF. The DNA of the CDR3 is TGTGCTAGCAGCTTAGAGGTAGCGGGAGTCGGTGAGCAGTTCTTC.

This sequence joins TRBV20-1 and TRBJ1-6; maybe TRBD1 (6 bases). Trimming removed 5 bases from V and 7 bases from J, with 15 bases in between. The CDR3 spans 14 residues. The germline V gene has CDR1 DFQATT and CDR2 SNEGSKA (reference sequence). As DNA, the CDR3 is TGCAGTGCTGCGACCGACAGGTCCAATTCACCCCTCCACTTT. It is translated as CSAATDRSNSPLHF.

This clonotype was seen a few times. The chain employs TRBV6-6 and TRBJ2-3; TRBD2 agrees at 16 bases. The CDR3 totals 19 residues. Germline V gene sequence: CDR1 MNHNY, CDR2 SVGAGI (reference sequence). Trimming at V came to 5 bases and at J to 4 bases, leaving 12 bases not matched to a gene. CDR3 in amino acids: CASSNLGQGTSGRADTQYF. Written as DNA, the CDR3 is TGTGCCAGCAGTAACTTAGGACAGGGGACTAGCGGGAGGGCAGATACGCAGTATTTT.

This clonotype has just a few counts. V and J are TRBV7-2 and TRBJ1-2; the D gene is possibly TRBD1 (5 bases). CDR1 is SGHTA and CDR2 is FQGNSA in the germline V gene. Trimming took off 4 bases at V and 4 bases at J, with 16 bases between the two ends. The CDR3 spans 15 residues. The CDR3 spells CASSSQSGASYGYTF. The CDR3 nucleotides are TGTGCCAGCAGCTCCCAGAGTGGGGCTTCCTATGGCTACACCTTC.